This T cell receptor beta chain was sequenced during a study of blood T cell repertoires in COVID-19. Overall study context: PBMCs, B-cell-depleted T cells, or T cells provided the cDNA or gDNA that made up the material.

Germline values: CDR1 KGHSH, CDR2 LQKENI. V lost 4 bases to trimming and J lost 3 bases; unmatched junction nucleotides: 6. This CDR3 is built from 15 residues. The repertoire was sequenced with immunoSEQ multiplex PCR; TCRdb's copy has only in-frame clones and lacks some. The data contain 150,000 to 200,000 clones, 88% of them singletons. Ages ranged from about 18 to 89 years, with residence in under 25 US areas. Participant-given clinical history determined each cohort assignment. Cohort 3 donors counted as recovered after two negative PCRs, clearance, or resolved symptoms. The receptor was isolated from a woman younger than 30 who had recovered from COVID-19. The material sequenced was PBMCs or T cells enriched from blood (not recorded which). The rearrangement links TRBV18 to TRBJ1-5; 7 bases are a match to TRBD1. This CDR3 reads CASSRNGQANQPQHF. DNA of the CDR3: TGTGCCAGCTCACGAAACGGACAGGCCAATCAGCCCCAGCATTTT. Looking up the rest from reference TRBV18 and TRBJ1-5 gives the full variable domain: NAGVMQNPRHLVRRRGQEARLRCSPMKGHSHVYWYRQLPEEGLKFMVYLQKENIIDESGMPKERFSAEFPKEGPSILRIQQVVRGDSAAYFCASSRNGQANQPQHFGDGTRLSIL.